Presented here are 2 T cell receptor beta chains from one specimen sequenced in a study of cytomegalovirus exposure and HLA in healthy donors. A multiplex PCR was run with 60 Vbeta primers and 13 Jbeta primers. Clones were read by immunoSEQ multiplex PCR, and TCRdb kept only the in-frame ones, dropping some. Counted here are about 130,000 clones, 80% to 90% occurring once; the ten biggest clones make up 2.5% to 3%. Source material: PBMCs. These receptors originate from a young woman in good health and CMV-seropositive.

V is TRBV7-2 and J is TRBJ2-7; 10 bases align to TRBD2. This CDR3 is 16 amino acids long. The V gene end was trimmed by 0 bases and the J gene end by 9 bases; junction bases not matched to a gene: 11. CDR1 and CDR2 from the germline V gene are SGHTA and FQGNSA. CDR3 DNA sequence: TGTGCCAGCAGCTTAGCTGGAGCGGGGGGGCCTATTGGGCAGTACTTC. Translating it yields CASSLAGAGGPIGQYF.

The J gene is TRBJ1-1, the V gene TRBV28; a possible D gene is TRBD1 (6 bases). Deletions cut 1 base from V and 6 bases from J, with 9 bases between. The CDR3 loop spans 13 amino acids. Germline V gene sequence: CDR1 MDHEN, CDR2 SYDVKM. As DNA, the CDR3 is TGTGCCAGCAGTTTATCAGGGGCACCTGAAGCTTTCTTT. Residues: CASSLSGAPEAFF.